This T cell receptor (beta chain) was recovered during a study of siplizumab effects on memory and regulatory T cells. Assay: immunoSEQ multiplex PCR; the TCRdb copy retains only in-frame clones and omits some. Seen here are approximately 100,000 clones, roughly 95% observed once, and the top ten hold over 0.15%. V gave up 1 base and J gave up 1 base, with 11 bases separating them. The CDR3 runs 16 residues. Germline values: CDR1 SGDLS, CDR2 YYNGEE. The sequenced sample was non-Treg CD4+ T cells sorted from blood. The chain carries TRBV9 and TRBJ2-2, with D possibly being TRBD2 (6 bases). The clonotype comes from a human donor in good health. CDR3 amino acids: CASSVKGRGNTGELFF. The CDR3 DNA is TGTGCCAGCAGCGTAAAGGGGCGGGGGAACACCGGGGAGCTGTTTTTT. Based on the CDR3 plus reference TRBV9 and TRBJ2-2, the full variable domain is DSGVTQTPKHLITATGQRVTLRCSPRSGDLSVYWYQQSLDQGLQFLIQYYNGEERAKGNILERFSAQQFPDLHSELNLSSLELGDSALYFCASSVKGRGNTGELFFGEGSRLTVL.